One sample yielded the 21 T cell receptor beta chains listed below, sequenced in a study of blood T cells in healthy people across ages. It was with a sample-barcoded 5' primer and a J-beta primer mix that a second PCR of roughly 6 to 12 cycles was run. MiXCR was run by TCRdb on the 5' RACE reads, yielding one entry per CDR3 protein. The sample lists roughly 1 million distinct CDR3 sequences, almost 25% occurring once. The same data also went into a second study, on T cells of mothers and their children.

Material: blood. The receptors shown here come from a girl aged 2-9 years in good health.

The table lists this clonotype with a few counts. A junction end diverges from the germline sequence, so it may reflect a read error. The rearrangement joins TRBV10-3 to TRBJ2-7; 13 nucleotides line up with TRBD2. The CDR3 has 18 residues. Germline-derived CDR1 and CDR2 are ENHRY and SYGVKD. CDR3 amino acids: CATSGLTSGGVSSYEQYF. The CDR3 DNA reads as TGTGCCACCAGTGGTCTCACTAGCGGGGGGGTAAGCTCCTACGAGCAGTACTTC.

This clonotype was detected a few times. The CDR3 is CSVVPRDHENIQYF. In nucleotides, the CDR3 is TGCAGCGTTGTTCCTAGGGACCACGAAAACATTCAGTACTTC. The rearrangement joins TRBV29-1 to TRBJ2-4; D assignment may be TRBD1 or TRBD2 (5 bases each). The V end was cut by 4 bases, the J end by 5 bases, with 15 bases between. The germline V gene encodes CDR1 SQVTM and CDR2 ANQGSEA. CDR3 length: 14 residues.

The V gene is TRBV5-1, the J gene TRBJ2-5, with 7 bases matching TRBD1. CDR1 and CDR2 (germline): SGHRS, YFSETQ. The trim removed 0 bases at V and 5 bases at J, leaving 7 bases unmatched. The CDR3 sequence is 15 residues long. This CDR3 is CASSLALGGKETQYF. The CDR3 nucleotides read TGCGCCAGCAGCTTGGCCCTAGGGGGCAAGGAGACCCAGTACTTC.

This clonotype appeared a few times. V usage is TRBV5-1 and J usage is TRBJ1-1, with D maybe TRBD1 (5 bases). With 5 bases removed from V and 3 bases from J, the gap between germline ends came to 20 bases. The CDR3 runs to 16 residues. Germline CDR1 reads SGHRS; CDR2 reads YFSETQ. The CDR3: CASRALVDSAYTEAFF. DNA for the CDR3: TGCGCCAGCAGGGCTTTGGTCGACAGTGCTTACACTGAAGCTTTCTTT. Drawing the rest from reference TRBV5-1 and TRBJ1-1, the complete variable domain is KAGVTQTPRYLIKTRGQQVTLSCSPISGHRSVSWYQQTPGQGLQFLFEYFSETQRNKGNFPGRFSGRQFSNSRSEMNVSTLELGDSALYLCASRALVDSAYTEAFFGQGTRLTVV.

The rearrangement uses TRBV6-2 or TRBV6-3 and TRBJ1-1; no reliable D call. The CDR3 loop spans 13 amino acids. The germline CDR1 and CDR2 sequences are MNHEY and SVGEGT. V dropped 8 bases and J dropped 3 bases, with 13 bases sitting between them. The CDR3 here is CASFSGGHTEAFF. CDR3 nucleotide sequence: TGTGCCAGCTTTTCCGGCGGCCACACTGAAGCTTTCTTT.

The sample holds a few counts of this clonotype. CDR3 DNA: TGTGCCAGCAGTGAAGCGGGGACAGGGGCGAACACCGGGGAGCTGTTTTTT. Its translation: CASSEAGTGANTGELFF. V is TRBV2 and J is TRBJ2-2, with 10 positions matching TRBD1. After removal of 0 bases from V and 0 bases from J, the junction contained 1 base not matched to a gene. There are 17 residues in the CDR3. The germline V gene encodes CDR1 SNHLY and CDR2 FYNNEI.

The CDR3 DNA reads TGTGCCAGCAGCTTAGAGACGTTAGGCCCCTTCTCTGGGGCCAACGTCCTGACTTTC. Protein product: CASSLETLGPFSGANVLTF. This chain joins TRBV7-6 and TRBJ2-6; D uncertain. Trimming cost V 1 base and J 0 bases, with 16 bases left between them. This CDR3 has 19 amino acids. Germline-derived CDR1 and CDR2 are SGHVS and FNYEAQ. The variable domain in full, with the rest retrieved from reference TRBV7-6 and TRBJ2-6, is GAGVSQSPRYKVTKRGQDVALRCDPISGHVSLYWYRQALGQGPEFLTYFNYEAQQDKSGLPNDRFSAERPEGSISTLTIQRTEQRDSAMYRCASSLETLGPFSGANVLTFGAGSRLTVL.

This clonotype has only a few counts. This chain links TRBV6-6 with TRBJ2-5, with 8 bases aligning to TRBD2. Germline CDR1 reads MNHNY; CDR2 reads SVGAGI (reference sequence). V lost 1 base and J lost 7; bases outside the gene matches: 11. CDR3 length: 16 residues. The CDR3 bases are TGTGCCAGCAGTTACTTGGTAGCGGGAAGGGCGGGGACCCAGTACTTC. Translated, it gives CASSYLVAGRAGTQYF.

The chain couples TRBV27 to TRBJ2-7; 7 positions agree with TRBD1. CDR3 size: 16 residues. V dropped 4 bases and J dropped 1; count of bases not matched to a gene: 10. From germline, CDR1 is MNHEY and CDR2 SMNVEV (reference sequence). Written as DNA, the CDR3 is TGTGCCAGCAGTTCCCCGACAGGGAAGGGGTCCTACGAGCAGTACTTC. Amino acid sequence: CASSSPTGKGSYEQYF.

This sequence joins TRBV6-6 and TRBJ2-5, with unresolved D. Germline CDR1 reads MNHNY; CDR2 reads SVGAGI (reference sequence). V was pared by 0 bases and J by 5 bases, with 10 bases between. The CDR3 consists of 14 residues. The CDR3, as DNA: TGTGCCAGCAGTTACTCGATGTTATCCGAGACCCAGTACTTC. It translates to CASSYSMLSETQYF.

The chain carries TRBV7-2 and TRBJ2-5; 9 bases are a match to TRBD2. This CDR3 has 14 amino acids. The V gene end was trimmed by 4 bases and the J gene end by 5 bases; junction bases not matched to a gene: 5. Germline CDR1 SGHTA, CDR2 FQGNSA. CDR3 sequence: CASSSLAGDETQYF. The CDR3 DNA reads TGTGCCAGCAGCTCATTAGCGGGAGATGAGACCCAGTACTTC.

The chain combines TRBV15 with TRBJ2-7, with 9 nucleotides matching TRBD1. V dropped 8 bases and J dropped 1; count of bases not matched to a gene: 3. Germline V gives CDR1 LNHNV, CDR2 YYDKDF (reference sequence). The CDR3 has 13 residues. CDR3 residues: CATSGQGSYEQYF. The CDR3 DNA sequence: TGTGCCACCTCGGGACAGGGATCCTACGAGCAGTACTTC.

The chain employs TRBV5-1 and TRBJ2-5; D not certain. The end of the DNA aligns better with TRBJ2-1, so the J call may be wrong. This CDR3 spans 15 amino acids. Germline assignment: CDR1 SGHRS and CDR2 YFSETQ. The CDR3: CASSLVSSGRDEQFF. CDR3 DNA sequence: TGCGCCAGCAGCTTGGTGTCCTCAGGACGCGATGAGCAGTTCTTC.

This clonotype occurred a few times. The gene calls are TRBV29-1 and TRBJ2-2; D might be TRBD2 (5 bases). Per the germline V gene, CDR1 is SQVTM and CDR2 is ANQGSEA. The length of the CDR3 is 14 residues. V was trimmed by 2 bases and J by 1 base, leaving 8 bases between them. In nucleotides, the CDR3 is TGCAGCGTTGAACTAGCAGAGAACACCGGGGAGCTGTTTTTT. Residues: CSVELAENTGELFF.

The sample holds a few counts of this clonotype. The V and J genes are TRBV5-1 and TRBJ2-7; 10 positions match TRBD2. Looked up from germline, CDR1 is SGHRS and CDR2 is YFSETQ. This CDR3 has 18 residues. The V segment lost 2 bases and the J segment 5 bases; nucleotides outside the gene matches: 16. Here the CDR3 DNA reads TGCGCCAGCAGCTTCGTGGGACCAATACAAGCGGGAGGGAACGAGCAGTACTTC. Encoded protein: CASSFVGPIQAGGNEQYF.

The chain couples TRBV2 to TRBJ2-1, with D perhaps matching TRBD2 (6 bases). Germline CDR1 reads SNHLY; CDR2 reads FYNNEI. Between the trimmed V and J ends, which lost 5 bases and 3 bases, there was a span of 11 bases. The CDR3 is 14 amino acids. CDR3 amino acids: CASSWGVSYNEQFF. The CDR3 DNA follows: TGTGCCAGCAGTTGGGGGGTGAGCTACAATGAGCAGTTCTTC.

The chain combines TRBV12-3 or TRBV12-4 with TRBJ1-2; no reliable D call. This CDR3 contains 13 residues. V lost 6 bases to trimming and J lost 7 bases, with 15 bases between them. The CDR3 loop is CASRVRQAIGYTF. The DNA for the CDR3 is TGTGCCAGCAGGGTTAGGCAGGCGATTGGCTACACCTTC.

This clonotype was detected a few times. The chain carries TRBV20-1 and TRBJ2-5; D is possibly TRBD2 (6 bases). The V gene lost 0 bases and the J gene lost 4 bases, with 12 bases spanning the gap. CDR3 length: 14 residues. CDR1 and CDR2 (germline): DFQATT, SNEGSKA (reference sequence). In nucleotides, the CDR3 is TGCAGTGCTAGAGAATGGCGGGATGGAGAGACCCAGTACTTC. It translates to CSAREWRDGETQYF.

The chain recombines TRBV4-2 with TRBJ1-2; D remains ambiguous. The ends were cut back, 4 bases at V and 5 bases at J, with 17 bases in the middle. CDR1 LGHNA and CDR2 YNFKEQ come from the germline V gene. There are 15 residues in the CDR3. The CDR3 nucleotides read TGTGCCAGCAGCCCTACCCAGGTTACCGAGTATGGCTACACCTTC. Translating gives CASSPTQVTEYGYTF.

In its sample, this clonotype was seen a few times. V is TRBV14 and J is TRBJ1-2; D is unresolved. The CDR3 length is 13 residues. The germline CDR1 and CDR2 sequences are SGHDN and FVKESK. Between the trimmed V and J ends, which lost 0 bases and 8 bases, there was a span of 10 bases. The DNA of the CDR3 is TGTGCCAGCAGCCAAGAAAGGGTGAGCGGCTACACCTTC. The encoded protein is CASSQERVSGYTF.

This clonotype occurred a few times. This chain joins TRBV6-5 and TRBJ2-5; possible D gene TRBD2, 6 bases. Germline CDR1 is MNHEY and CDR2 is SVGAGI. V lost 0 bases and J lost 4, with 12 bases in between. The CDR3 runs 15 residues. The CDR3 nucleotides read TGTGCCAGCAGTTACTCGGGGGGAGTGCGAGAGACCCAGTACTTC. Residues: CASSYSGGVRETQYF.